The T cell receptor (beta chain) under discussion was sequenced for a study of blood T cell repertoires in COVID-19. As for the study in general: COVID-19 samples from acute and convalescent phases originated in the United States, Italy and Spain. Sample material is recorded as cDNA or gDNA derived from T cells, B-cell-depleted T cells, or PBMCs.

Source study methods: Nucleated cell counts were estimated from reference gene primer amplification. The repertoire was sequenced with immunoSEQ multiplex PCR; TCRdb's copy has only in-frame clones and lacks some. The DNA gave D and trimming, while V, J and clone size come from that table. The repertoire holds over 100,000 clones, with 75% to 95% as singletons. The germline CDR1 and CDR2 sequences are SGDLS and YYNGEE. V shed 4 bases and J 3 bases; nucleotides not matched to a gene: 7. The CDR3 totals 16 residues. Sequenced sample: peripheral blood. The origin of this receptor is a human donor in a cohort sampled during active COVID-19. The V call is TRBV9, the J call TRBJ2-3, with 11 bases matching TRBD1. The CDR3 sequence: CASSYYRDRGTDTQYF. For the CDR3, the DNA is TGTGCCAGCAGCTACTACCGGGACAGGGGGACAGATACGCAGTATTTT.